Following are 27 T cell receptor beta chains from one sample sequenced in a study of OX40 agonist ivuxolimab in advanced cancers. Sequencing used immunoSEQ multiplex PCR; TCRdb keeps in-frame clones, though not all of them. This table has roughly 49,000 clones, roughly 80% appearing once. The source was CD4+ or CD8+ T cells sorted from blood, collected in a trial of the OX40 agonist ivuxolimab. These receptors came from an adult with an advanced solid tumor such as melanoma, head and neck, liver or kidney cancer.

The chain uses TRBV5-4 and TRBJ2-1; 9 bases map to TRBD2. Germline V gives CDR1 SGHNT, CDR2 YYREEE (reference sequence). Trimming removed 4 bases from V and 7 bases from J; junction bases left unmatched: 6. This CDR3 has 14 amino acids. The CDR3 region is CASSLGTSRNEQFF. CDR3 in DNA: TGTGCCAGCAGCCTCGGGACTAGCCGGAATGAGCAGTTCTTC.

This clone has just a few counts. V usage is TRBV2 and J usage is TRBJ1-5; no clear D gene. This CDR3 is 13 amino acids long. Germline V CDR1 and CDR2: SNHLY, FYNNEI. Between the trimmed V and J ends, which lost 2 bases and 5 bases, there was a span of 7 bases. Here the CDR3 reads CASSEYGDQPQHF. The CDR3 region has the DNA TGTGCCAGCAGTGAATATGGGGATCAGCCCCAGCATTTT. The full variable domain, completed using reference TRBV2 and TRBJ1-5, is EPEVTQTPSHQVTQMGQEVILRCVPISNHLYFYWYRQILGQKVEFLVSFYNNEISEKSEIFDDQFSVERPDGSNFTLKIRSTKLEDSAMYFCASSEYGDQPQHFGDGTRLSIL.

In this sample, this clone turned up once. This sequence joins TRBV6-1 and TRBJ1-4, with a weak D call TRBD1 (5 bases). V lost 0 bases, J lost 15 bases, and 20 bases lay in between. This CDR3 has 15 residues. Germline values: CDR1 MNHNS, CDR2 SASEGT. The CDR3 here is CASSEARDGWGMVFF. The CDR3 DNA is TGTGCCAGCAGTGAAGCGCGGGACGGGTGGGGGATGGTGTTTTTT.

V usage is TRBV11-3 and J usage is TRBJ2-3, with 9 bases that match TRBD2. CDR1 and CDR2 from the germline V gene are SGHNT and YENEEA. V was pared by 5 bases and J by 6 bases, with 12 bases of the junction left unmatched. The CDR3 is 16 amino acids. The CDR3 nucleotides are TGTGCCAGCAGCCACGGGGGAGCGGGGGGAATTGATACGCAGTATTTT. This sequence encodes CASSHGGAGGIDTQYF.

Concerning this clone itself: Sequence at one end of the junction differs from germline and may be a read error. The chain employs TRBV7-9 and TRBJ1-1; 9 bases match TRBD1. The CDR3 contains 14 residues. Per germline, CDR1 SEHNR and CDR2 FQNEAQ (reference sequence). The CDR3 protein is CASSLDGTGTGAFF. The CDR3 DNA reads as TGTGCCAGCAGCTTAGATGGGACAGGGACTGGAGCTTTCTTT.

This clone appeared a single time. This rearrangement joins TRBV6-1 to TRBJ2-1; D is ambiguous. Trimming cost V 7 bases and J 8 bases, with 15 bases left between them. The germline CDR1 and CDR2 sequences are MNHNS and SASEGT. The CDR3 runs 13 residues. The CDR3: CASTMVRVHEQFF. The CDR3 DNA is TGTGCCAGCACCATGGTCCGGGTCCATGAGCAGTTCTTC.

This clone was recorded only once. This chain joins TRBV2 and TRBJ2-2; the D is unclear. V lost 10 bases, J lost 6 bases, and 12 bases lay in between. Germline values: CDR1 SNHLY, CDR2 FYNNEI. The CDR3 consists of 12 residues. The CDR3 nucleotides are TGTGCCACGTCCGAGGCTGCCGGGGAGCTGTTTTTT. This gives the protein CATSEAAGELFF.

The rearrangement uses TRBV2 and TRBJ1-2, with TRBD1 as a possible D gene (5 bases). The CDR3 covers 13 residues. Germline V lookup: CDR1 SNHLY, CDR2 FYNNEI. V was trimmed by 2 bases and J by 6 bases, leaving 10 bases between them. CDR3 residues: CASSETGYDGYTF. The CDR3 DNA follows: TGTGCCAGCAGTGAAACAGGATACGATGGCTACACCTTC.

The chain combines TRBV7-3 with TRBJ2-1, with 7 bases that match TRBD2. Germline V gene lookup returns CDR1 SGHTA and CDR2 FQGTGA. V lost 0 bases and J lost 7; bases outside the gene matches: 6. This CDR3 comprises 15 residues. CDR3 nucleotides: TGTGCCAGCAGCTTAACGGGGGACTACCAGAATGAGCAGTTCTTC. This gives the protein CASSLTGDYQNEQFF.

The chain recombines TRBV5-4 with TRBJ1-1; 11 positions agree with TRBD1. Trimming took 4 bases from V and 3 from J; bases not matched to a gene: 11. The CDR3 sequence is 17 residues long. In germline, CDR1 is SGHNT, CDR2 YYREEE (reference sequence). The CDR3 DNA sequence: TGTGCCAGCAGCCGGGCGGGACAGGGGGATTGGGACACTGAAGCTTTCTTT. It encodes CASSRAGQGDWDTEAFF.

The chain joins TRBV18 to TRBJ2-5; D might be TRBD1 (6 bases). Germline V gene lookup returns CDR1 KGHSH and CDR2 LQKENI. The V end lost 6 bases, the J end lost 2 bases, and 7 bases lay between the germline ends. This CDR3 is 12 amino acids long. The DNA of the CDR3 is TGTGCCAGCTCCGGACAGCAAGAGACCCAGTACTTC. The encoded protein is CASSGQQETQYF.

The chain couples TRBV7-2 to TRBJ2-5, with 12 bases that match TRBD2. Germline V gene data show CDR1 as SGHTA and CDR2 as FQGNSA. There are 19 residues in the CDR3. V trimming: 0 bases; J trimming: 7 bases; junction bases outside the gene matches: 15. The CDR3 protein is CASSLARTSGVSVRGTQYF. The CDR3 bases are TGTGCCAGCAGCTTAGCGAGGACTAGCGGGGTCTCTGTTCGAGGGACCCAGTACTTC.

The chain recombines TRBV5-6 with TRBJ2-7, with D perhaps TRBD2 (5 bases). The V end lost 3 bases, the J end lost 5 bases, and 6 bases lay between the germline ends. CDR1 is SGHDT and CDR2 is YYEEEE in the germline V gene. This CDR3 has 11 residues. The CDR3 protein is CASSWRDEQYF. The CDR3 bases are TGTGCCAGCAGCTGGCGGGACGAGCAGTACTTC.

This chain links TRBV7-2 with TRBJ2-1, with 10 bases aligning to TRBD2. The V and J ends lost 5 bases and 4 bases, in that order; junction bases with no gene match: 8. The germline CDR1 and CDR2 sequences are SGHTA and FQGNSA. The CDR3 runs 16 residues. CDR3 in amino acids: CASSPPGSGGYNEQFF. The CDR3 nucleotides read TGTGCCAGCAGCCCCCCCGGTAGCGGGGGGTACAATGAGCAGTTCTTC. The variable domain in full, with the rest retrieved from reference TRBV7-2 and TRBJ2-1, is GAGVSQSPSNKVTEKGKDVELRCDPISGHTALYWYRQSLGQGLEFLIYFQGNSAPDKSGLPSDRFSAERTGGSVSTLTIQRTQQEDSAVYLCASSPPGSGGYNEQFFGPGTRLTVL.

This chain connects TRBV6-6 to TRBJ2-7; 8 bases agree with TRBD1. Germline-derived CDR1 and CDR2 are MNHNY and SVGAGI (reference sequence). This CDR3 is 15 amino acids long. V was clipped by 4 bases and J by 1 base; unmatched bases: 6. CDR3 residues: CASSSPGQASYEQYF. CDR3 DNA sequence: TGTGCCAGCAGTTCACCGGGACAGGCGTCCTACGAGCAGTACTTC.

This chain joins TRBV29-1 and TRBJ2-2; 12 bases are a match to TRBD2. After removal of 4 bases from V and 3 bases from J, the junction contained 6 bases not matched to a gene. Germline V gene sequence: CDR1 SQVTM, CDR2 ANQGSEA. The CDR3 is made up of 16 amino acids. CDR3 sequence: CSVGTSGVLDTGELFF. The CDR3, as DNA: TGCAGCGTTGGGACTAGCGGGGTTTTGGACACCGGGGAGCTGTTTTTT.

The chain links TRBV4-1 to TRBJ2-1; 11 bases fit TRBD1. The CDR3 is 15 amino acids. Germline V lookup: CDR1 MGHRA, CDR2 YSYEKL. After removal of 1 base from V and 8 bases from J, the junction contained 4 bases not matched to a gene. This chain's CDR3 is CASSQGDRGLYEQFF. In nucleotides, the CDR3 is TGCGCCAGCAGCCAAGGGGACAGGGGGTTATATGAGCAGTTCTTC.

V gene TRBV20-1 combines with J gene TRBJ1-4; D unclear. CDR3 length: 11 amino acids. Per the germline V gene, CDR1 is DFQATT and CDR2 is SNEGSKA (reference sequence). Trimming left V 5 bases short and J 7 bases short, with 8 bases between. CDR3: CSALWVEKLFF. The CDR3 coding sequence is TGCAGTGCTCTGTGGGTTGAAAAACTGTTTTTT.

The chain joins TRBV5-1 to TRBJ2-1, with TRBD2 matching 13 bases. With V trimmed by 4 bases and J by 8 bases, 9 bases remained unmatched. This CDR3 has 16 amino acids. Germline CDR1 reads SGHRS; CDR2 reads YFSETQ. Here the CDR3 reads CASSLTSGGAIYEQFF. As DNA, the CDR3 is TGCGCCAGCAGCCTTACTAGCGGGGGGGCCATCTATGAGCAGTTCTTC.

This chain links TRBV5-1 with TRBJ2-3, with 8 bases identical to TRBD2. Germline CDR1 SGHRS, CDR2 YFSETQ. The CDR3 totals 14 residues. J lost 1 base, V lost 7 bases, and 5 bases had no gene match. The CDR3 reads CASSRGDGTDTQYF. The CDR3 DNA follows: TGCGCCAGCTCGCGGGGGGACGGCACAGATACGCAGTATTTT.

J is TRBJ1-1 and V is TRBV19; TRBD1 might be the D (6 bases). The CDR3 has 15 residues. Per germline, CDR1 LNHDA and CDR2 SQIVND (reference sequence). Trimming took off 10 bases at V and 4 bases at J, with 22 bases between the two ends. In DNA form, the CDR3 reads TGTGCCACCCGCCGAGGCGGGGGCCGGAGCACTGAAGCTTTCTTT. This encodes CATRRGGGRSTEAFF.

This clone occurred once. The V and J genes are TRBV6-5 and TRBJ1-1, with D unclear. CDR3 length: 13 residues. V was cut by 5 bases and J by 0 bases, with 7 bases left in between. Germline lookup yields CDR1 MNHEY and CDR2 SVGAGI. CDR3 residues: CASSKRMNTEAFF. CDR3 in DNA: TGTGCCAGCAGTAAGAGGATGAACACTGAAGCTTTCTTT.

The J gene is TRBJ1-1, the V gene TRBV29-1, with TRBD1 matching over 7 bases. This CDR3 contains 16 residues. Germline CDR1 and CDR2: SQVTM and ANQGSEA. The junction had 11 bases not matched to a gene; V was cut back by 1 base and J by 3 bases. The chain's CDR3 is CSVEARPGQQYTEAFF. The DNA of the CDR3 is TGCAGCGTTGAAGCACGGCCGGGACAGCAGTACACTGAAGCTTTCTTT.

The rearrangement links TRBV5-1 to TRBJ2-3; a possible D gene is TRBD1 (6 bases). CDR3 length equals 12 residues. Deletions cut 4 bases from V and 5 bases from J, with 8 bases between. In germline, CDR1 is SGHRS, CDR2 YFSETQ. The DNA of the CDR3 is TGCGCCAGCAGCCAACAGGGAGATACGCAGTATTTT. It specifies CASSQQGDTQYF.

This chain joins TRBV15 and TRBJ1-6; D not certain. There are 13 residues in the CDR3. The germline gives CDR1 LNHNV, CDR2 YYDKDF (reference sequence). Trimming left V 0 bases short and J 7 bases short, with 4 bases between. CDR3 sequence reads: CATSREGNSPLHF. The CDR3 nucleotides are TGTGCCACCAGCAGAGAAGGGAATTCACCCCTCCACTTT.

This clone turned up a few times. Other DNA sequences in the same sample also yield this CDR3. The V call is TRBV7-9, the J call TRBJ1-6; D remains ambiguous. The V gene's germline CDR1 is SEHNR and CDR2 FQNEAQ (reference sequence). Trimming shortened V by 3 bases and J by 9 bases, and 6 bases separated the two germline ends. The CDR3 sequence is 12 residues long. CDR3 bases: TGTGCCAGCAGCTTGTTGGCTTCACCCCTCCACTTT. This encodes CASSLLASPLHF. Using reference TRBV7-9 and TRBJ1-6 for the parts outside the CDR3, the full variable domain is DTGVSQNPRHKITKRGQNVTFRCDPISEHNRLYWYRQTLGQGPEFLTYFQNEAQLEKSRLLSDRFSAERPKGSFSTLEIQRTEQGDSAMYLCASSLLASPLHFGNGTRLTVT.

V is TRBV5-1 and J is TRBJ2-2; no clear D gene. V lost 0 bases to trimming and J lost 8 bases, with 5 bases between them. This CDR3 comprises 12 residues. Germline V gives CDR1 SGHRS, CDR2 YFSETQ. The CDR3 loop reads CASSLGKGELFF. The DNA for the CDR3 is TGCGCCAGCAGCTTGGGCAAAGGGGAGCTGTTTTTT.